A single sample gave rise to the 14 T cell receptor beta chains below, sequenced in a study of human T cells and chemical hapten exposure. This sample's time point: patch test 1, 2 weeks after DPC sensitization. As to treatment: therapeutic diphenylcyclopropenone sensitization with weekly scalp DPC. TCRdb re-analysed the RACE reads in MiXCR, keeping a single row per CDR3 protein. The table shows about 110,000 distinct CDR3 sequences, with 11% occurring only once. Sequenced material: whole blood, taken in connection with sensitization to the hapten diphenylcyclopropenone (DPC). These receptors came from a woman in her thirties or forties with alopecia areata. Some clones in this sample may be carry-over from other donors' samples.

This clonotype was counted many times. The gene calls are TRBV28 and TRBJ2-7; tentative D call: TRBD1 (5 bases). CDR1 and CDR2 from the germline V gene are MDHEN and SYDVKM. V lost 6 bases, J lost 7 bases, and 16 bases lay in between. This CDR3 has 13 residues. DNA for the CDR3: TGTGCCAGCAGCCCCCCAGGGCCTGGGGAGCAGTACTTC. Encoded protein: CASSPPGPGEQYF. The whole variable domain, remainder taken from reference TRBV28 and TRBJ2-7, is DVKVTQSSRYLVKRTGEKVFLECVQDMDHENMFWYRQDPGLGLRLIYFSYDVKMKEKGDIPEGYSVSREKKERFSLILESASTNQTSMYLCASSPPGPGEQYFGPGTRLTVT.

This clonotype occurred many times. V and J are TRBV5-4 and TRBJ1-2; D not resolved. The V end was cut by 4 bases, the J end by 4 bases, with 17 bases between. Germline loops: CDR1 SGHNT, CDR2 YYREEE (reference sequence). There are 15 residues in the CDR3. In DNA, the CDR3 is TGTGCCAGCAGCCCCGCGGGGAGTCTTTCCTATGGCTACACCTTC. This codes for CASSPAGSLSYGYTF.

This clonotype was seen repeatedly, ten times or more. This chain uses TRBV7-2 with TRBJ2-5; 7 positions match TRBD1. CDR3 size: 15 residues. Trimming cost V 2 bases and J 5 bases; bases outside gene matches: 8. Germline lookup yields CDR1 SGHTA and CDR2 FQGNSA. The CDR3 spells CASSLQTGNMETQYF. CDR3 in DNA: TGTGCCAGCAGCTTACAGACAGGGAACATGGAGACCCAGTACTTC.

This clonotype was counted ten times or more. The chain recombines TRBV11-2 with TRBJ2-1, with TRBD2 identical over 10 bases. The CDR3 has 13 residues. Trimming at V came to 5 bases and at J to 6 bases, leaving 1 base not matched to a gene. Germline CDR1 reads SGHAT; CDR2 reads FQNNGV. The CDR3 nucleotides are TGTGCCAGCAGCCCTAGCGGGGGCAATGAGCAGTTCTTC. Encoded protein: CASSPSGGNEQFF.

J is TRBJ1-5 and V is TRBV2, with D possibly matching TRBD1 (5 bases). The CDR3 runs to 12 residues. Germline lookup yields CDR1 SNHLY and CDR2 FYNNEI. Between the trimmed V and J ends, which lost 6 bases and 7 bases, there was a span of 10 bases. CDR3 nucleotide sequence: TGTGCCAGCAGCCGCGACAGCCAGCCCCAGCATTTT. Its protein is CASSRDSQPQHF. Full variable domain (missing parts from reference TRBV2 and TRBJ1-5): EPEVTQTPSHQVTQMGQEVILRCVPISNHLYFYWYRQILGQKVEFLVSFYNNEISEKSEIFDDQFSVERPDGSNFTLKIRSTKLEDSAMYFCASSRDSQPQHFGDGTRLSIL.

J is TRBJ2-7 and V is TRBV6-2 or TRBV6-3; no clear D gene. The CDR3 extends over 12 amino acids. V was cut by 7 bases and J by 3 bases, with 10 bases left in between. Germline assignment: CDR1 MNHEY and CDR2 SVGEGT. The CDR3 reads CASNGRFYEQYF. In DNA form, the CDR3 reads TGTGCCAGCAATGGCAGATTCTACGAGCAGTACTTC.

This clonotype was found many times. The gene calls are TRBV28 and TRBJ2-4; 7 bases are a match to TRBD2. This CDR3 has 17 residues. The germline V gene encodes CDR1 MDHEN and CDR2 SYDVKM. V was pared by 3 bases and J by 4 bases, with 12 bases of the junction left unmatched. The CDR3 here is CASSLSQTSERKNIQYF. The CDR3 coding sequence is TGTGCCAGCAGTTTGTCCCAAACTAGCGAGAGGAAAAACATTCAGTACTTC.

This clonotype was counted a few times. This sequence joins TRBV9 and TRBJ1-5; D is undetermined. Trimming shortened V by 3 bases and J by 0 bases, and 13 bases separated the two germline ends. Germline CDR1 SGDLS, CDR2 YYNGEE. The CDR3 is 16 amino acids. CDR3 residues: CASSETEDGSNQPQHF. CDR3 in DNA: TGTGCCAGCAGCGAGACCGAGGATGGTAGCAATCAGCCCCAGCATTTT.

In this sample, this clonotype turned up a few times. This chain connects TRBV5-1 to TRBJ2-4; tentatively, D is TRBD2 (5 bases). This CDR3 comprises 14 residues. CDR1 is SGHRS and CDR2 is YFSETQ in the germline V gene. V shed 2 bases and J shed 6 bases, with 12 bases lying between them. The chain's CDR3 is CASSFGSGGNIQYF. The CDR3 DNA is TGCGCCAGCAGCTTCGGCAGCGGAGGAAACATTCAGTACTTC. The variable domain in full, with the rest retrieved from reference TRBV5-1 and TRBJ2-4, is KAGVTQTPRYLIKTRGQQVTLSCSPISGHRSVSWYQQTPGQGLQFLFEYFSETQRNKGNFPGRFSGRQFSNSRSEMNVSTLELGDSALYLCASSFGSGGNIQYFGAGTRLSVL.

This clonotype was recorded at least ten times. This rearrangement joins TRBV4-3 to TRBJ2-1; 10 bases align to TRBD2. Germline V lookup: CDR1 LGHNA, CDR2 YSLEER. This CDR3 is built from 15 residues. The ends lost 0 bases at V and 6 bases at J; junction bases unmatched: 2. The CDR3 bases are TGCGCCAGCAGCCAAGAAAGCGGGAGGGCCAATGAGCAGTTCTTC. Translated, it gives CASSQESGRANEQFF.

This clonotype was recorded a few times. The chain carries TRBV5-6 and TRBJ1-2, with D perhaps matching TRBD1 (5 bases). Germline CDR1 is SGHDT and CDR2 is YYEEEE. Between the trimmed V and J ends, which lost 0 bases and 0 bases, there was a span of 12 bases. The CDR3 runs to 16 residues. CDR3 bases: TGTGCCAGCAGCTTGGGTCCGGGACGGTCTAACTATGGCTACACCTTC. Its protein is CASSLGPGRSNYGYTF.

The chain employs TRBV5-1 and TRBJ2-7; 12 bases align to TRBD2. The V gene end was trimmed by 4 bases and the J gene end by 5 bases; junction bases not matched to a gene: 7. The CDR3 covers 15 residues. CDR1 and CDR2 from the germline V gene are SGHRS and YFSETQ. The CDR3 DNA reads TGCGCCAGCAGCACGACTAGCGGGAGCCCCCACGAGCAGTACTTC. Residues: CASSTTSGSPHEQYF.

This clonotype showed up many times. V usage is TRBV28 and J usage is TRBJ1-4, with D unresolved. In germline, CDR1 is MDHEN, CDR2 SYDVKM. The CDR3 has 15 residues. V gave up 4 bases and J gave up 4 bases, with 13 bases separating them. The CDR3 loop is CASSSLRRGNEKLFF. CDR3 DNA sequence: TGTGCCAGCAGTTCCCTGCGGAGAGGTAATGAAAAACTGTTTTTT.

The table lists this clonotype with a few counts. This chain links TRBV7-8 with TRBJ1-2; D not certain. This CDR3 contains 13 residues. V shed 3 bases and J shed 1 base, with 6 bases lying between them. Per the germline V gene, CDR1 is SGHVS and CDR2 is FQNEAQ. The CDR3 protein is CASSLGVNYGYTF. In DNA, the CDR3 is TGTGCCAGCAGCTTGGGCGTTAACTATGGCTACACCTTC.